This TCR beta chain was found in a study of blood T cell repertoires in COVID-19. Study in general: T cells, B-cell-depleted T cells, or PBMCs provided the cDNA or gDNA that served as material.

This CDR3 has 15 residues. Germline CDR1 is KGHSH and CDR2 is LQKENI. V was cut by 5 bases and J by 0 bases, with 13 bases left in between. Profiled with immunoSEQ multiplex PCR; TCRdb holds only in-frame clones, not every one. This table has a few hundred thousand clones, about 84% appearing once. What was sequenced was peripheral blood. This sequence originates from a man of 80 years or more with acute or convalescent COVID-19. The V call is TRBV18, the J call TRBJ1-1; tentatively, D is TRBD1 (5 bases). The CDR3 DNA sequence: TGTGCCAGCTCATCCCAGGGCTACATGAACACTGAAGCTTTCTTT. Its protein is CASSSQGYMNTEAFF. Full variable domain (remainder filled in from reference TRBV18 and TRBJ1-1): NAGVMQNPRHLVRRRGQEARLRCSPMKGHSHVYWYRQLPEEGLKFMVYLQKENIIDESGMPKERFSAEFPKEGPSILRIQQVVRGDSAAYFCASSSQGYMNTEAFFGQGTRLTVV.